The 2 T cell receptor beta chains given below trace back to one sample, sequenced in a study of CD8 T cells in Susac syndrome. It was with random hexamers that roughly 0.45 to 1 ug RNA was reverse transcribed. MiXCR, applied by TCRdb to the immunoSEQ multiplex PCR reads, yields one record per CDR3 protein. This sample yields about 290,000 distinct CDR3 sequences, of which approximately 85% are seen a single time; 0.21% belongs to the top ten. Source material: CD8+ T cells from PBMCs. Receptors originate from a human donor with multiple sclerosis.

The chain links TRBV28 to TRBJ2-5, with D perhaps matching TRBD2 (6 bases). CDR3 length: 16 residues. V shed 2 bases and J shed 5 bases, with 18 bases lying between them. The germline CDR1 and CDR2 sequences are MDHEN and SYDVKM. In nucleotides, the CDR3 is TGTGCCAGCAGTTTAATAATCGGGGGTGGAAGGGAGACCCAGTACTTC. Amino acids: CASSLIIGGGRETQYF.

The rearrangement uses TRBV2 and TRBJ2-5; a weak D match, TRBD2 (7 bases). CDR1 and CDR2 from the germline V gene are SNHLY and FYNNEI. The CDR3 runs 15 residues. Trimming cost V 6 bases and J 5 bases, with 19 bases left between them. CDR3 nucleotide sequence: TGTGCCAGCAGGGACGTCCGGGGGGCAGACGAGACCCAGTACTTC. Residues: CASRDVRGADETQYF.